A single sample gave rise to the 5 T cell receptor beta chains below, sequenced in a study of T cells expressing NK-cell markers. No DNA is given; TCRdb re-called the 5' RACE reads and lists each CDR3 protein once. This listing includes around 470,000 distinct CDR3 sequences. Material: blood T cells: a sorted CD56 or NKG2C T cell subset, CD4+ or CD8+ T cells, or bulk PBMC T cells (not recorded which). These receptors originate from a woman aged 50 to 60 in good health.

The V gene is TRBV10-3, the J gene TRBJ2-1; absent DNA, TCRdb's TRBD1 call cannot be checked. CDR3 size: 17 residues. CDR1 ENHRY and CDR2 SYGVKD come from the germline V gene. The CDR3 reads CAIKQGTGGEGYNEQFF.

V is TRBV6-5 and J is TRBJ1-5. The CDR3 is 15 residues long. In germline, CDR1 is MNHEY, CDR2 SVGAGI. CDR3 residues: CASSAGGGRNQPQHF.

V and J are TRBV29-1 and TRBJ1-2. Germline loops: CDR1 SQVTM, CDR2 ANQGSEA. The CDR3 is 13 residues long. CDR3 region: CSVEVGANYGYTF.

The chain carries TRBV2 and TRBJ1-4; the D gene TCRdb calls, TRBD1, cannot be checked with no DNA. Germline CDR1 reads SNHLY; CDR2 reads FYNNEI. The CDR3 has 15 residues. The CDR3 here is CASSAGTGFNEKLFF.

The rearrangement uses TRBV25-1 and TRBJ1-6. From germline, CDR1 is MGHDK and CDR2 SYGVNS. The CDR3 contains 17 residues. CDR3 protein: CASSEWGLMSGNSPLHF.